This TCR beta chain was recovered during a study of cytotoxic CD8 clonotypes in ibrutinib-treated CLL (dated by TCRdb to the early 2020s). For the wider study: In this cohort, about 16 patients were treatment-naive and roughly 10 were relapsed/refractory, while approximately 18 had unmutated IGHV. Longitudinal samples were available for about 30% of the roughly 86 trial participants. Cryopreserved peripheral blood mononuclear cells were collected at three points: before therapy, at response, and at either sustained remission or disease progression. All remission and progressive disease samples were collected while patients were still receiving ibrutinib. Samples at response were collected after a median of 12 months of treatment, with a range of 6 to 36 months. Samples averaged around 280,000 productive templates and just under 95,000 productive rearrangements. Partial responses were observed in roughly 24 patients and complete responses in 2; after a median follow-up of 68 months, remission was maintained in approximately 14 patients and progression was observed in approximately 12.

Each clonotype received, on average, about 10x coverage in deep resolution sequencing performed on a MiSeq, where the target depth lay between 1 in 1 million and 1 in 200,000 T cells. TCR beta libraries were generated with the immunoSEQ hsTCRB Kit. The authors' analysis ran thus. ImmunoSEQ Data Assistant and ImmunoSEQ Analyzer were used for data analysis, and V, D and J genes were assigned according to IMGT definitions. Clonality was computed as one minus normalized Shannon entropy of productive rearrangement frequencies, ranging from 0 to 1. Public clonotype analysis was restricted to overrepresented clonotypes comprising at least 0.05% of each patient's repertoire. Some 13 repertoires from age-matched healthy donors, obtained from immuneACCESS, served as clonality controls. In its TCRdb copy, this immuneACCESS table keeps in-frame sequences only and misses some clones. Where compared with another copy, unresolved V genes explain less than half of these, and the others have no known cause. Clone size and the V and J calls come from that table; the DNA yielded D and trimming. The sample table contains 250,000 to 350,000 clones; only one count was recorded for roughly four fifths of them. Clones ranked in the top ten supply 5.6% of the sample.

What the time point label conveys for this sample: progressive disease on ibrutinib. For TCR beta library preparation, approximately 1.9 micrograms of genomic DNA was extracted from cryopreserved PBMCs. High-throughput TCR beta sequencing was performed on longitudinal blood samples from CLL patients receiving ibrutinib monotherapy. Patients were enrolled in a phase 2 open-label single-center ibrutinib monotherapy trial. The trim is 3 bases for V and 0 bases for J, with a gap of 12 bases between the germline ends. From cysteine to phenylalanine, the CDR3 is 16 amino acids long. The read is trimmed to its CDR3 DNA, 48 bases read in frame from base 1. CDR1 and CDR2 are drawn from the germline V gene: KGHSH, LQKENI. The investigation overall reported the following: Public clonotypes were rare and either contracted or stayed stable during treatment, and the rise in clonality at ibrutinib response reflected the expansion of private clonotypes. At baseline, clonality was higher than in age-matched healthy donors and showed a strong correlation with circulating CD8+ T-cell counts. Sampling times were not matched between sustained-remission and progressing patients, and lymph node repertoires were not studied. Clonality increased at ibrutinib response, stayed stable in sustained remission, and fell back toward baseline at progression.

Note on this clone: The specificity of this receptor is unknown. There are no base qualities to consult, and no much larger clone falls within one base.

The sequencing used PBMCs, collected at disease progression, from a patient treated with ibrutinib. Recombination joined TRBV18 with TRBJ1-5, with a tentative D gene TRBD1 over 6 matching bases. The TCR was taken from a human donor with chronic lymphocytic leukemia. At the DNA level, the sequence is TGTGCCAGCTCACCGGGAACAGGGATTAGCAATCAGCCCCAGCATTTT. Its coded protein is CASSPGTGISNQPQHF.